A single sample gave rise to the 13 T cell receptor beta chains below, sequenced in a study of siplizumab effects on memory and regulatory T cells. Profiled with immunoSEQ multiplex PCR; TCRdb holds only in-frame clones, not every one. The data contain some 120,000 clones, roughly 94% of them singletons. Sequences were obtained from non-Treg CD4+ T cells sorted from blood. These TCRs come from a human donor in good health.

The CDR3, as DNA: TGCAGCGTTGATGGGAGGGTCTGGGGACCCATGAACACTGAAGCTTTCTTT. It is translated as CSVDGRVWGPMNTEAFF. V usage is TRBV29-1 and J usage is TRBJ1-1; TRBD1 might be the D (5 bases). The germline gives CDR1 SQVTM, CDR2 ANQGSEA. The V end was cut by 3 bases, the J end by 0 bases, with 20 bases between. This CDR3 has 17 residues. Combining the CDR3 with reference TRBV29-1 and TRBJ1-1 gives the whole variable domain SAVISQKPSRDICQRGTSLTIQCQVDSQVTMMFWYRQQPGQSLTLIATANQGSEATYESGFVIDKFPISRPNLTFSTLTVSNMSPEDSSIYLCSVDGRVWGPMNTEAFFGQGTRLTVV.

Here the CDR3 reads CASSLPDRGRDIQYF. CDR3 nucleotides: TGTGCCAGCAGCTTACCCGACAGGGGAAGGGACATTCAGTACTTC. The rearrangement uses TRBV11-2 and TRBJ2-4, with 8 bases identical to TRBD1. Germline values: CDR1 SGHAT, CDR2 FQNNGV. V lost 2 bases to trimming and J lost 8 bases; unmatched junction nucleotides: 8. CDR3 length: 15 residues.

This chain links TRBV6-5 with TRBJ2-7, with unresolved D. V shed 0 bases and J shed 2 bases, with 5 bases lying between them. CDR1 is MNHEY and CDR2 is SVGAGI in the germline V gene. This CDR3 contains 13 residues. The CDR3, as DNA: TGTGCCAGCAGTTACTCGATTCCCTACGAGCAGTACTTC. It is translated as CASSYSIPYEQYF.

The chain combines TRBV7-3 with TRBJ2-2; D not resolved. The CDR3 covers 12 residues. Germline V gene data show CDR1 as SGHTA and CDR2 as FQGTGA. Trimming removed 3 bases at V and 4 bases at J, with 3 bases between. CDR3 in DNA: TGTGCCAGCAGCTTTGGCACCGGGGAGCTGTTTTTT. Translation: CASSFGTGELFF.

The chain combines TRBV18 with TRBJ2-7; 10 positions agree with TRBD1. Per the germline V gene, CDR1 is KGHSH and CDR2 is LQKENI. This CDR3 contains 16 residues. The J segment lost 4 bases and the V segment lost 5 bases, leaving 11 bases of the junction unmatched. DNA for the CDR3: TGTGCCAGCTCATCGATTTCCGGGACAGGGGTTTACGAGCAGTACTTC. It translates to CASSSISGTGVYEQYF.

The sample holds one count of this clone. The J gene is TRBJ1-3, the V gene TRBV5-6; D might be TRBD1 (5 bases). CDR1 and CDR2 from the germline V gene are SGHDT and YYEEEE. V was trimmed by 3 bases and J by 0 bases, leaving 13 bases between them. The CDR3 covers 16 residues. As DNA, the CDR3 is TGTGCCAGCAGCTCAAAAACAGGAACCTCTGGAAACACCATATATTTT. Translated, it gives CASSSKTGTSGNTIYF.

To note about this clone: At one of its ends the junction is not consistent with the germline gene, which may arise from a read error. The V and J genes are TRBV7-2 and TRBJ2-7, with TRBD2 as a possible D gene (6 bases). The CDR3 totals 14 residues. CDR1 is SGHTA, CDR2 FQGNSA, per germline. As DNA, the CDR3 is TGTGCCAGCAGCATAGCTAGCGCACTATACGAGCAGTACTTC. Translating gives CASSIASALYEQYF.

CDR3 sequence reads: CASSQGQPQHF. CDR3 DNA sequence: TGTGCCAGCAGCCAGGGGCAGCCCCAGCATTTT. The chain uses TRBV6-5 and TRBJ1-5; TRBD1 might be the D (6 bases). Trimming shortened V by 6 bases and J by 7 bases, and 7 bases separated the two germline ends. CDR3 length: 11 residues. Germline CDR1 MNHEY, CDR2 SVGAGI.

V and J are TRBV29-1 and TRBJ2-1, with D tentatively TRBD1 (6 bases). CDR3 length: 14 amino acids. V was pared by 7 bases and J by 4 bases, with 17 bases between. Germline V gene lookup returns CDR1 SQVTM and CDR2 ANQGSEA. DNA of the CDR3: TGCAGCGCCCCGGGCAGGGGCTTGTACAATGAGCAGTTCTTC. It specifies CSAPGRGLYNEQFF.

This clone is a singleton in its sample. The V and J genes are TRBV19 and TRBJ2-2; D gene unclear. Trimming took off 4 bases at V and 6 bases at J, with 15 bases between the two ends. Germline assignment: CDR1 LNHDA and CDR2 SQIVND (reference sequence). The CDR3 is 15 amino acids. DNA of the CDR3: TGTGCCAGTAGTACTCAACACCAAAGGGCCGGGGAGCTGTTTTTT. Translating gives CASSTQHQRAGELFF.

This sequence joins TRBV6-1 and TRBJ1-5; TRBD1 agrees at 8 bases. V was pared by 0 bases and J by 2 bases, with 0 bases of the junction left unmatched. This CDR3 has 15 residues. The germline gives CDR1 MNHNS, CDR2 SASEGT. The CDR3 region is CASSEAQGGNQPQHF. As DNA, the CDR3 is TGTGCCAGCAGTGAAGCACAGGGGGGCAATCAGCCCCAGCATTTT.

The gene calls are TRBV12-5 and TRBJ2-1, with TRBD1 identical over 8 bases. Germline V gene sequence: CDR1 LGHNT, CDR2 FRNRAP. V was clipped by 0 bases and J by 4 bases; unmatched bases: 11. The CDR3 has 18 amino acids. CDR3 residues: CASGLVRSQGAMYNEQFF. CDR3 nucleotides: TGTGCTAGTGGTTTGGTACGGAGTCAGGGGGCAATGTACAATGAGCAGTTCTTC.

About this clone itself: At one boundary the junction diverges from the germline segment, which might be a read error. The rearrangement joins TRBV11-3 to TRBJ2-1; D ambiguous. CDR1 and CDR2 from the germline V gene are SGHNT and YENEEA. The CDR3 contains 13 residues. The CDR3 nucleotides are TGTGCCAGCAGTTTAGAGCAGGACAATGAGCAGTTCTTC. Encoded protein: CASSLEQDNEQFF.